These 17 T cell receptor beta chains share one sample of origin, sequenced in a study of graft-versus-host responses after intestinal transplantation. Sequencing used immunoSEQ multiplex PCR; TCRdb keeps in-frame clones, though not all of them. The sample holds some 90,000 clones, just over 90% seen once. These TCRs are of unknown antigen specificity. The starting material was unstimulated CD8+ T cells sorted from spleen or lymph node cells, obtained before intestinal transplant. All receptors derive from a human donor who received an intestinal transplant.

The table lists this clone with a few counts. The V call is TRBV5-4, the J call TRBJ2-7; D gene uncertain. The CDR3 is made up of 14 amino acids. Deletions cut 0 bases from V and 1 base from J, with 8 bases between. The germline V gene encodes CDR1 SGHNT and CDR2 YYREEE (reference sequence). The CDR3 region is CASSLVGRSYEQYF. CDR3 DNA sequence: TGTGCCAGCAGCTTGGTGGGCAGATCCTACGAGCAGTACTTC.

The chain is built from TRBV6-5 and TRBJ1-2; 7 bases align to TRBD1. The CDR3 contains 13 residues. From germline, CDR1 is MNHEY and CDR2 SVGAGI. Losses at the gene ends were 8 bases for V and 8 bases for J; bases not matched to a gene: 11. The CDR3 is CASVGKGAAGYTF. For the CDR3, the DNA is TGTGCCAGCGTGGGAAAGGGGGCAGCCGGCTACACCTTC.

The chain is built from TRBV4-1 and TRBJ2-7; no clear D gene. V was trimmed by 0 bases and J by 3 bases, leaving 6 bases between them. The length of the CDR3 is 13 residues. In germline, CDR1 is MGHRA, CDR2 YSYEKL. CDR3 bases: TGCGCCAGCAGCCAAGACAGATACTACGAGCAGTACTTC. Protein: CASSQDRYYEQYF.

The chain uses TRBV4-1 and TRBJ1-3; D unresolved. There are 17 residues in the CDR3. V lost 1 base, J lost 3 bases, and 16 bases lay in between. From germline, CDR1 is MGHRA and CDR2 YSYEKL. The CDR3 DNA reads as TGCGCCAGCAGCCAAGTGCCTGCCGGGCAAAATGGAAACACCATATATTTT. Its protein product is CASSQVPAGQNGNTIYF.

V and J are TRBV10-2 and TRBJ2-7; possibly TRBD1 for D (5 bases). This CDR3 contains 13 residues. V was pared by 4 bases and J by 2 bases, with 9 bases between. Germline assignment: CDR1 WSHSY and CDR2 SAAADI. CDR3 sequence reads: CASSGAGTYEQYF. In nucleotides, the CDR3 is TGCGCCAGCAGTGGTGCAGGGACCTACGAGCAGTACTTC.

This clone was picked up one time. The V call is TRBV10-2, the J call TRBJ1-5, with D unresolved. Deletions cut 3 bases from V and 2 bases from J, with 11 bases between. Germline V gives CDR1 WSHSY, CDR2 SAAADI. The CDR3 loop spans 15 amino acids. The CDR3 here is CASSDILDGNQPQHF. CDR3 coding DNA: TGCGCCAGCAGTGACATTTTGGACGGCAATCAGCCCCAGCATTTT.

V gene TRBV6-5 combines with J gene TRBJ1-1; perhaps TRBD1 as D (6 bases). This CDR3 spans 14 amino acids. V was cut by 5 bases and J by 1 base, with 11 bases left in between. From germline, CDR1 is MNHEY and CDR2 SVGAGI. CDR3 nucleotide sequence: TGTGCCAGCAGTCAGACAGGCTCGAACACTGAAGCTTTCTTT. Its protein is CASSQTGSNTEAFF.

The genes are TRBV13 and TRBJ1-6; TRBD1 is a possible D gene (5 bases). V gave up 5 bases and J gave up 9 bases, with 8 bases separating them. The CDR3 totals 12 residues. Looked up from germline, CDR1 is PRHDT and CDR2 is FYEKMQ (reference sequence). The CDR3 nucleotides are TGTGCCAGCAGCCGAGGGACTTCACCCCTCCACTTT. This encodes CASSRGTSPLHF.

The V and J genes are TRBV29-1 and TRBJ2-7; possible D gene TRBD2, 7 bases. Looked up from germline, CDR1 is SQVTM and CDR2 is ANQGSEA. The CDR3 spans 13 residues. Trimming removed 4 bases from V and 3 bases from J, with 13 bases in between. The CDR3 here is CSVVGGAGYEQYF. CDR3 bases: TGCAGCGTTGTGGGGGGGGCAGGCTACGAGCAGTACTTC.

This clone was found once. CDR3 coding DNA: TGTGCCAGCAGTTTATTTTTCGCGGTTAGTAATGAAAAACTGTTTTTT. Its translation: CASSLFFAVSNEKLFF. The chain links TRBV27 to TRBJ1-4; D is ambiguous. Trimming shortened V by 1 base and J by 4 bases, and 13 bases separated the two germline ends. The germline CDR1 and CDR2 sequences are MNHEY and SMNVEV (reference sequence). The CDR3 covers 16 residues.

The chain uses TRBV6-1 and TRBJ1-3; 7 bases fit TRBD1. Trimming removed 2 bases from V and 0 bases from J; junction bases left unmatched: 4. The germline CDR1 and CDR2 sequences are MNHNS and SASEGT. This CDR3 region has 16 residues. In nucleotides, the CDR3 is TGTGCCAGCAGTGAATTAGGACAGGCCTCTGGAAACACCATATATTTT. It translates to CASSELGQASGNTIYF.

Regarding this clone: One end of the junction varies from germline; a read error may be responsible. The chain uses TRBV10-2 and TRBJ2-6, with D perhaps TRBD1 (8 bases). Per germline, CDR1 WSHSY and CDR2 SAAADI. CDR3 size: 17 residues. The CDR3 spells CASSTTGGASRANVLTF. The CDR3 DNA follows: TGCGCCAGCAGCACCACAGGGGGGGCCTCTCGGGCCAACGTCCTGACTTTC.

This clone was seen just once. V usage is TRBV4-1 and J usage is TRBJ2-3; D is possibly TRBD2 (7 bases). This CDR3 is 14 amino acids long. V lost 4 bases and J lost 4, with 12 bases in between. Germline V gene sequence: CDR1 MGHRA, CDR2 YSYEKL. In DNA, the CDR3 is TGCGCCAGCAGCCCGAAGGGGGGGCCAGATACGCAGTATTTT. It encodes CASSPKGGPDTQYF.

The CDR3 DNA follows: TGTGCCAGCAGTTTAAATGCCGGAAACACCGGGGAGCTGTTTTTT. Protein: CASSLNAGNTGELFF. The chain employs TRBV27 and TRBJ2-2; D is uncertain. Germline V CDR1 and CDR2: MNHEY, SMNVEV (reference sequence). V shed 2 bases and J shed 2 bases, with 9 bases lying between them. CDR3 length: 15 residues.

V is TRBV7-9 and J is TRBJ1-1; possible D gene TRBD1, 6 bases. The V gene lost 0 bases and the J gene lost 0 bases, with 8 bases spanning the gap. Germline CDR1 reads SEHNR; CDR2 reads FQNEAQ (reference sequence). The CDR3 covers 15 residues. The CDR3 bases are TGTGCCAGCAGCTTAGCGCAGGGGATGAACACTGAAGCTTTCTTT. Translated: CASSLAQGMNTEAFF. Full variable domain (outside the CDR3, taken from reference TRBV7-9 and TRBJ1-1): DTGVSQNPRHKITKRGQNVTFRCDPISEHNRLYWYRQTLGQGPEFLTYFQNEAQLEKSRLLSDRFSAERPKGSFSTLEIQRTEQGDSAMYLCASSLAQGMNTEAFFGQGTRLTVV.

The chain recombines TRBV13 with TRBJ2-1, with 8 bases fitting TRBD2. The germline gives CDR1 PRHDT, CDR2 FYEKMQ (reference sequence). The CDR3 has 16 amino acids. With 5 bases clipped from V and 10 bases from J, the junction kept 16 bases outside the gene matches. This CDR3 is CASSPPGTSGRKEQFF. CDR3 nucleotide sequence: TGTGCCAGCAGCCCCCCCGGGACCAGCGGGAGAAAAGAGCAGTTCTTC. Full variable domain (outside the CDR3, taken from reference TRBV13 and TRBJ2-1): AAGVIQSPRHLIKEKRETATLKCYPIPRHDTVYWYQQGPGQDPQFLISFYEKMQSDKGSIPDRFSAQQFSDYHSELNMSSLELGDSALYFCASSPPGTSGRKEQFFGPGTRLTVL.

Here the CDR3 reads CASSLYTPEAKNSPLHF. The CDR3, as DNA: TGTGCCAGCAGCTTATACACCCCGGAGGCGAAAAATTCACCCCTCCACTTT. The genes are TRBV7-6 and TRBJ1-6; D call uncertain. Germline V gene data show CDR1 as SGHVS and CDR2 as FNYEAQ. CDR3 size: 17 residues. Trimming took off 2 bases at V and 7 bases at J, with 18 bases between the two ends.